This is a list of T cell receptor beta chains from one sample in a study of blood T cell repertoires in COVID-19. Profiling relied on immunoSEQ multiplex PCR, and the TCRdb table lists in-frame clones only, not all of them. The repertoire holds approximately 230,000 clones, approximately 88% seen once, with roughly 6% in the top ten. Specimen: peripheral blood. All receptors come from a woman between 25 and 40 years old with COVID-19, enrolled during active disease. Both conserved end residues are part of each CDR3. Each record gives: J gene, D gene, clone size, V gene, CDR3 protein, CDR3 DNA. The D gene is left open where the match is weak. Not every row has a clone size; where given, it reads once, few, many or a size class.

TRBJ2-1,NA,NA,TRBV11-3,CASSPVRGGPLNEQFF,TGTGCCAGCAGCCCCGTTAGGGGGGGGCCGTTGAATGAGCAGTTCTTC
TRBJ1-1,NA,NA,TRBV14,CASSQLTEAFF,TGTGCCAGCAGCCAACTCACTGAAGCTTTCTTT
TRBJ2-3,TRBD2,once,TRBV7-9,CASSLGGTSGRDTQYF,TGTGCCAGCAGCTTAGGAGGGACTAGCGGACGGGATACGCAGTATTTT
TRBJ1-2,TRBD1,NA,TRBV9,CASSVEGRGRNGYTF,TGTGCCAGCAGCGTAGAGGGCAGGGGGCGAAATGGCTACACCTTC
TRBJ1-1,TRBD1,NA,TRBV29-1,CSVEGTGGWRNTEAFF,TGCAGCGTTGAAGGGACAGGGGGTTGGAGGAACACTGAAGCTTTCTTT
TRBJ2-1,NA,NA,TRBV6-6,CASTHGPHNEQFF,TGTGCCAGCACCCATGGGCCCCACAATGAGCAGTTCTTC
TRBJ1-2,NA,NA,TRBV4-3,CASSQARGGYGYTF,TGCGCCAGCAGCCAGGCCAGGGGCGGCTATGGCTACACCTTC
TRBJ1-5,NA,NA,TRBV3-1/TRBV3-2,CASSHLDGHFNQPQHF,TGTGCCAGCAGCCACCTAGACGGCCACTTCAATCAGCCCCAGCATTTT
TRBJ1-4,NA,NA,TRBV18,CASSSTGGTNEKLFF,TGTGCCAGCTCATCCACGGGGGGGACTAATGAAAAACTGTTTTTT
TRBJ2-3,NA,NA,TRBV27,CASRESWTSTDTQYF,TGTGCCAGCAGAGAGTCATGGACTAGCACAGATACGCAGTATTTT
TRBJ2-3,NA,NA,TRBV7-9,CASSLGGETDTQYF,TGTGCCAGCAGCTTAGGCGGGGAAACAGATACGCAGTATTTT
TRBJ2-6,TRBD2,NA,TRBV5-1,CASSLAPSGLSGANVLTF,TGCGCCAGCAGCTTGGCCCCTAGCGGCCTCTCTGGGGCCAACGTCCTGACTTTC
TRBJ1-2,NA,NA,TRBV6-6,CASSTRVANYGYTF,TGTGCCAGCAGCACCAGGGTGGCTAACTATGGCTACACCTTC
TRBJ2-1,NA,NA,TRBV30,CAWSARAIRNEQFF,TGTGCCTGGAGTGCGCGGGCGATAAGGAATGAGCAGTTCTTC